Below, one TCR beta chain is given with its context. Each donor was nominally healthy when sampled (though unrecorded immune exposures were likely). PCR used 60 Vbeta primers and 13 Jbeta primers. Only in-frame clones appear in the TCRdb table, and some are missing; sequencing was by immunoSEQ multiplex PCR. Of 150,000 to 200,000 clones in the sample, around 81% were seen once. Per germline, CDR1 SQVTM and CDR2 ANQGSEA. Trimming took 0 bases from V and 0 from J, leaving 8 bases between them. The CDR3 loop spans 14 amino acids. The data stem from a study of cytomegalovirus exposure and HLA in healthy donors.

The chain employs TRBV29-1 and TRBJ1-1, with D unclear. The origin of this receptor is a woman in her 30s in good health and CMV-seronegative. Sequencing used PBMCs. CDR3 DNA sequence: TGCAGCGTTGAAGAGGTGGCGGTGAACACTGAAGCTTTCTTT. Translated: CSVEEVAVNTEAFF.